The source of this T cell receptor (beta chain) is a study of CD8 T cells in Susac syndrome. Whole-study context: Sequencing included Susac syndrome patients, more than five of them with active disease and roughly eight in remission. Each patient with Susac syndrome, at the time of blood draw, was therapy-naive, on corticosteroids, or on intravenous immunoglobulin alone. Whole-study findings and limits: In Susac syndrome, CD8+ expansion was highest in TEMRA and active disease.

The length of the CDR3 is 15 residues. Per the germline V gene, CDR1 is LGHNA and CDR2 is YNFKEQ. Trimming shortened V by 0 bases and J by 0 bases, and 9 bases separated the two germline ends. The RNA input was about 0.5 to 1 ug, and it was reverse transcribed with random hexamers. TCRdb re-called the immunoSEQ multiplex PCR reads with MiXCR, one entry per CDR3 protein. The sample has 84,000 or so distinct CDR3 sequences, around 94% seen once. Sequencing of TCR beta, carried out with a high-throughput approach, was applied to CD8+ and CD4+ T cells from the blood. Comments on this clonotype: The antigen is undetermined.

Sequenced material: CD8+ T cells from PBMCs. The source of this sequence is a human donor with Susac syndrome. The V call is TRBV4-2, the J call TRBJ2-7, with unresolved D. The CDR3 DNA is TGTGCCAGCAGCCAAGAATCACTCTCCTCCTACGAGCAGTACTTC. Protein sequence: CASSQESLSSYEQYF.